This TCR beta chain was sequenced for a study of Ad26.COV2.S vaccination and SARS-CoV-2 variants. Specified treatment: around 19 received Ad26.COV2.S at low or high dose, single or two shots; about 5 received placebo; per-sample allocation not given. Collection of the samples took place on day 63 after the first injection of vaccine or placebo. SARS-CoV-2 spike from the Wuhan strain was encoded by the vaccine, an Ad26 vector. V lost 0 bases and J lost 1; bases outside the gene matches: 7. The germline gives CDR1 SGHRS, CDR2 YFSETQ. This CDR3 is 16 amino acids long. Clones were sequenced by immunoSEQ multiplex PCR, and TCRdb holds only the in-frame ones, with some missing. The sample lists about 410,000 clones; roughly 90% were seen once.

The receptor was isolated from a person between 18 and 65 years old who received the Ad26.COV2.S COVID-19 vaccine or a placebo. The sequencing used peripheral blood, collected in a trial of Ad26.COV2.S vaccine versus placebo. The chain is built from TRBV5-1 and TRBJ2-7; 7 bases match TRBD2. The chain's CDR3 is CASSLEAGGGSYEQYF. CDR3 DNA: TGCGCCAGCAGCTTGGAAGCTGGGGGAGGGTCCTACGAGCAGTACTTC. Variable domain in full (rest from reference TRBV5-1 and TRBJ2-7): KAGVTQTPRYLIKTRGQQVTLSCSPISGHRSVSWYQQTPGQGLQFLFEYFSETQRNKGNFPGRFSGRQFSNSRSEMNVSTLELGDSALYLCASSLEAGGGSYEQYFGPGTRLTVT.